Each of the 16 T cell receptor beta chains below was sequenced from the same sample in a study of blood T cell repertoires in COVID-19. Measured with immunoSEQ multiplex PCR; TCRdb has only the in-frame clones, and not every one. The data hold 120,000 to 150,000 clones, with approximately 84% observed a single time. What was sequenced was peripheral blood. All receptors come from a woman of 80 years or more in a cohort sampled during active or convalescent COVID-19.

The chain carries TRBV29-1 and TRBJ2-3; perhaps TRBD2 as D (6 bases). The CDR3 sequence is 13 residues long. Trimming pared 8 bases from V and 0 bases from J, leaving 12 bases between. Germline CDR1 reads SQVTM; CDR2 reads ANQGSEA. The CDR3 is CSIAGTSTDTQYF. For the CDR3, the DNA is TGCAGCATCGCCGGGACTAGCACAGATACGCAGTATTTT.

A single count supports this clone. This chain uses TRBV19 with TRBJ2-3; possibly TRBD2 for D (6 bases). Germline V CDR1 and CDR2: LNHDA, SQIVND (reference sequence). CDR3 length: 15 residues. With 7 bases removed from V and 6 bases from J, the gap between germline ends came to 20 bases. Here the CDR3 reads CASTNWLWGVDTQYF. CDR3 in DNA: TGTGCCAGTACCAACTGGTTATGGGGGGTGGATACGCAGTATTTT.

This chain uses TRBV5-1 with TRBJ2-2, with 8 bases that match TRBD1. The V gene end was trimmed by 4 bases and the J gene end by 4 bases; junction bases not matched to a gene: 6. Germline CDR1 SGHRS, CDR2 YFSETQ. The CDR3 is 15 amino acids. CDR3 DNA: TGCGCCAGCAGCCCGGGACAGGAGGTCACCGGGGAGCTGTTTTTT. Protein: CASSPGQEVTGELFF.

This clone has a single count. This rearrangement joins TRBV7-6 to TRBJ1-4, with 9 bases identical to TRBD1. The CDR3 length is 17 residues. In germline, CDR1 is SGHVS, CDR2 FNYEAQ. J gave up 7 bases and V 5 bases, and 14 bases lay outside the gene matches. The CDR3 DNA sequence: TGTGCCAGCAGCGAACAGACAGGGGGAATAGGAGTTGAAAAACTGTTTTTT. Protein sequence: CASSEQTGGIGVEKLFF.

The chain joins TRBV7-2 to TRBJ1-5; possible D gene TRBD1, 5 bases. The V and J ends lost 4 bases and 4 bases respectively, with 11 bases between them. Germline lookup yields CDR1 SGHTA and CDR2 FQGNSA. The CDR3 spans 14 residues. CDR3 in amino acids: CASSSQGLNQPQHF. CDR3 sequence (DNA): TGTGCCAGCAGCTCTCAGGGTCTTAATCAGCCCCAGCATTTT.

The rearrangement uses TRBV5-4 and TRBJ2-5, with 16 bases aligning to TRBD2. Germline lookup yields CDR1 SGHNT and CDR2 YYREEE (reference sequence). V was clipped by 5 bases and J by 3 bases; unmatched bases: 10. This CDR3 is built from 18 residues. The CDR3 DNA reads TGTGCCAGCAGTCGTGCGGGACTAGCGGGGGGGTTAGAAGAGACCCAGTACTTC. Protein: CASSRAGLAGGLEETQYF.

The rearrangement uses TRBV29-1 and TRBJ1-4; 8 positions agree with TRBD1. The CDR3 has 14 residues. Germline-derived CDR1 and CDR2 are SQVTM and ANQGSEA. Losses at the gene ends were 7 bases for V and 2 bases for J; bases not matched to a gene: 6. The DNA for the CDR3 is TGCAGCGCCATGGACAGGGCGACTAATGAAAAACTGTTTTTT. It yields the protein CSAMDRATNEKLFF.

The rearrangement joins TRBV21-1 to TRBJ1-4; the D segment call TRBD1 is taken from the table without a DNA check. TRBV21-1 is a listed pseudogene. This CDR3 has 18 amino acids. As DNA, the CDR3 is TGTGCCAGCAGCAAAGGACAGGGCCCCATAGCAACTAATGAAAAACTGTTTTTT. It encodes CASSKGQGPIATNEKLFF.

This rearrangement joins TRBV5-1 to TRBJ1-4; D is ambiguous. V lost 2 bases to trimming and J lost 0 bases, with 8 bases between them. The CDR3 sequence is 15 residues long. Germline V gene data show CDR1 as SGHRS and CDR2 as YFSETQ. CDR3 sequence reads: CASSFGSATNEKLFF. The CDR3 nucleotides are TGCGCCAGCAGCTTTGGCAGTGCAACTAATGAAAAACTGTTTTTT.

The chain uses TRBV18 and TRBJ2-7; 7 nucleotides align to TRBD1. J lost 6 bases, V lost 4 bases, and 3 bases had no gene match. CDR1 is KGHSH and CDR2 is LQKENI in the germline V gene. The CDR3 runs to 12 residues. The CDR3 reads CASSRDRTEQYV. CDR3 nucleotides: TGTGCCAGCTCACGGGACAGAACCGAGCAGTACGTC.

The V call is TRBV28, the J call TRBJ1-5; TRBD1 aligns across 7 bases. Losses at the gene ends were 7 bases for V and 4 bases for J; bases not matched to a gene: 4. This CDR3 is built from 13 residues. Per the germline V gene, CDR1 is MDHEN and CDR2 is SYDVKM. Written as DNA, the CDR3 is TGTGCCAGCATCCTACAGGGGAATCAGCCCCAGCATTTT. It specifies CASILQGNQPQHF.

The chain employs TRBV18 and TRBJ1-4; TRBD1 agrees at 10 bases. V shed 4 bases, J shed 3 bases, and the junction held 14 bases outside the gene matches. The CDR3 spans 19 residues. Looked up from germline, CDR1 is KGHSH and CDR2 is LQKENI. The CDR3 spells CASSHTTGTGAMANEKLFF. The CDR3 nucleotides read TGTGCCAGCTCACACACAACCGGGACAGGGGCCATGGCTAATGAAAAACTGTTTTTT.

This sequence joins TRBV30 and TRBJ1-2; D is unresolved. The length of the CDR3 is 13 residues. The V gene's germline CDR1 is GTSNPN and CDR2 SVGIG (reference sequence). The ends were cut back, 0 bases at V and 5 bases at J, with 10 bases in the middle. CDR3 sequence reads: CAWSVPRQYGYTF. CDR3 coding DNA: TGTGCCTGGAGTGTACCCAGGCAATATGGCTACACCTTC. Supplemented by reference TRBV30 and TRBJ1-2, the full variable domain reads SQTIHQWPATLVQPVGSPLSLECTVEGTSNPNLYWYRQAAGRGLQLLFYSVGIGQISSEVPQNLSASRPQDRQFILSSKKLLLSDSGFYLCAWSVPRQYGYTFGSGTRLTVV.

This clone was recorded only once. The genes are TRBV12-2 and TRBJ1-5; TRBD1, the D gene given by the table, was not confirmed from the DNA. TRBV12-2 is flagged as a pseudogene. The length of the CDR3 is 15 residues. CDR3 residues: CASRFTYRGRKLQHF. The DNA for the CDR3 is TGTGCAAGTCGCTTTACCTACAGGGGGCGAAAGCTCCAGCATTTT.

The V call is TRBV2, the J call TRBJ1-5; D is ambiguous. Germline V gene sequence: CDR1 SNHLY, CDR2 FYNNEI. This CDR3 is 12 amino acids long. Trimming removed 0 bases from V and 6 bases from J, with 3 bases in between. This chain's CDR3 is CASSEARQPQHF. The CDR3 DNA follows: TGTGCCAGCAGTGAAGCCCGTCAGCCCCAGCATTTT.

The chain employs TRBV29-1 and TRBJ2-1; 8 bases line up with TRBD1. CDR3 size: 16 residues. V was clipped by 4 bases and J by 6 bases; unmatched bases: 14. Germline assignment: CDR1 SQVTM and CDR2 ANQGSEA. CDR3 nucleotide sequence: TGCAGCGTTGGGGGAATGTGGACAGGGACCTTCAATGAGCAGTTCTTC. Its translation: CSVGGMWTGTFNEQFF.